These T cell receptor beta chains were read from a single sample in a study of CD8 T cells in ankylosing spondylitis. TCRdb analysed the 5' RACE reads with MiXCR anew, one entry per CDR3 protein. Of 84,000 or so distinct CDR3 sequences listed, around 30% were seen once; the top ten hold around 56%. Specimen: blood, either unsorted or a sorted T cell fraction (not recorded which). All receptors come from a male donor with ankylosing spondylitis or in good health (not recorded which). CDR3s include the opening cysteine and the closing phenylalanine or tryptophan. The D gene is left open where the match is weak.

v_call,d_call,cdr3_length,cdr3_aa
TRBV20-1,TRBD1,16,CSAATPGQGSNTEAFF
TRBV20-1,-,15,CSANLDSTSTDTQYF
TRBV15,TRBD1,16,CATSVRTGRLTDTQYF
TRBV20-1,-,15,CSARASVGESDTQYF
TRBV20-1,TRBD2,13,CSSRTSGSGELFF
TRBV6-1,TRBD2,14,CASRAGTSGSEQYF
TRBV12-3/TRBV12-4,-,15,CASTQRGDSTGELFF
TRBV5-1,-,15,CASSSMGDSVDTQYF
TRBV5-5,TRBD1,17,CASSFWGQRPLVYGYTF
TRBV5-1,-,14,CASSLEVNTGELFF
TRBV20-1,TRBD1,14,CSALQGSDTGELFF
TRBV11-2,TRBD2,17,CASSLFTSGRGVNEQFF
TRBV4-1,-,15,CASSPHLRRSYEQYF
TRBV20-1,-,12,CSAATSPETQYF
TRBV7-2,-,12,CASSSPSNGYTF
TRBV7-3,-,16,CASSLSGGLTNTEAFF
TRBV2,-,14,CASSATGFSETQYF
TRBV2,TRBD2,12,CASSGLENEQFF
TRBV7-9,TRBD1,15,CASSRDRVTYNEQFF
TRBV4-1,-,13,CASSQDIRAEAFF
TRBV5-1,-,14,CASSLVSTTDTQYF
TRBV20-1,-,18,CSARGGGGAGDFINEQFF
TRBV11-1,-,19,CASSLLFSDFSSYNSPLHF
TRBV5-5,TRBD1,15,CASSWDSESNQPQHF
TRBV29-1,-,12,CSVKPANEKLFF
TRBV7-9,-,14,CASSRLLGTETQYF
TRBV5-1,-,15,CASTPSQRNTGELFF
TRBV12-3/TRBV12-4,TRBD2,17,CASSPYGTSGGRETQYF
TRBV10-3,TRBD1,15,CAISELGRGDEKLFF
TRBV5-1,-,14,CASSQAATNEKLFF